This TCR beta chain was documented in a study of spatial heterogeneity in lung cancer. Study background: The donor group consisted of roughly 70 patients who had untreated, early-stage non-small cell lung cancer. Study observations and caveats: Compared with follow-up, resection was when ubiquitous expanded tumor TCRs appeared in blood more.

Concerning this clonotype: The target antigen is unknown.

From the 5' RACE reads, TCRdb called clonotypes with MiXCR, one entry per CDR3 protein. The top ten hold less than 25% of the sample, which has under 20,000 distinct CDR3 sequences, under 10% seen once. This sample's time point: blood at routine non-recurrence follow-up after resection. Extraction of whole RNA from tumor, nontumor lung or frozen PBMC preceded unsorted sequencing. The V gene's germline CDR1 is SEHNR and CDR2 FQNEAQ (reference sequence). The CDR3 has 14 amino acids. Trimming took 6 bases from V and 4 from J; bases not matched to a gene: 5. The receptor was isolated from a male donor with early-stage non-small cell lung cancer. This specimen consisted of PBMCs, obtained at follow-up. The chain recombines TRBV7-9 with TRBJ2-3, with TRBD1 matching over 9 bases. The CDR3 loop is CASRQGASADTQYF. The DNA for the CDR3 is TGTGCCAGCAGACAGGGGGCTAGTGCAGATACGCAGTATTTT. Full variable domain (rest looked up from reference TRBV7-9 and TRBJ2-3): DTGVSQNPRHKITKRGQNVTFRCDPISEHNRLYWYRQTLGQGPEFLTYFQNEAQLEKSRLLSDRFSAERPKGSFSTLEIQRTEQGDSAMYLCASRQGASADTQYFGPGTRLTVL.